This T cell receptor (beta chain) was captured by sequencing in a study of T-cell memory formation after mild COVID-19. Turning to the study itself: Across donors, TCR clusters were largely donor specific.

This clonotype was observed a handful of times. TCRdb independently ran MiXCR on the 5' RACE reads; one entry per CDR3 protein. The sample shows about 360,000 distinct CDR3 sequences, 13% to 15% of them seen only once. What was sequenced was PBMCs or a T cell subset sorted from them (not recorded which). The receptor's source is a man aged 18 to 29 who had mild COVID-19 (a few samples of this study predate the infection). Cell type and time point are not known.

The CDR3 here is CASSRSSGGGTDTQYF. The CDR3 bases are TGCGCCAGCAGCCGTTCTAGCGGGGGAGGCACAGATACGCAGTATTTT. The V gene is TRBV4-1, the J gene TRBJ2-3; TRBD2 matches at 10 bases. The CDR3 length is 16 residues. V was pared by 4 bases and J by 1 base, with 5 bases of the junction left unmatched. Germline V gene data show CDR1 as MGHRA and CDR2 as YSYEKL.